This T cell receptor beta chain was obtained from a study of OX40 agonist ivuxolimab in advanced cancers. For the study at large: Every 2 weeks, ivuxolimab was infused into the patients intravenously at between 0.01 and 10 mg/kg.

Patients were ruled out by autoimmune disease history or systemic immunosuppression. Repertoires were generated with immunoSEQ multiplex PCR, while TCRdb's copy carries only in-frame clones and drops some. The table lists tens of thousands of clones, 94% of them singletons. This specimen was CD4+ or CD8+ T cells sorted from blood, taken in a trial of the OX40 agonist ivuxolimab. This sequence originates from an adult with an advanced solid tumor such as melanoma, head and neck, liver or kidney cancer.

This chain's CDR3 is CASSLSPGLASYEQYF. The CDR3 region has the DNA TGTGCCAGCAGTTTATCTCCGGGACTAGCGTCCTACGAGCAGTACTTC. The chain carries TRBV27 and TRBJ2-7; 10 bases align to TRBD2. Germline V CDR1 and CDR2: MNHEY, SMNVEV (reference sequence). There are 16 residues in the CDR3. Trimming cost V 0 bases and J 1 base; bases outside gene matches: 3.